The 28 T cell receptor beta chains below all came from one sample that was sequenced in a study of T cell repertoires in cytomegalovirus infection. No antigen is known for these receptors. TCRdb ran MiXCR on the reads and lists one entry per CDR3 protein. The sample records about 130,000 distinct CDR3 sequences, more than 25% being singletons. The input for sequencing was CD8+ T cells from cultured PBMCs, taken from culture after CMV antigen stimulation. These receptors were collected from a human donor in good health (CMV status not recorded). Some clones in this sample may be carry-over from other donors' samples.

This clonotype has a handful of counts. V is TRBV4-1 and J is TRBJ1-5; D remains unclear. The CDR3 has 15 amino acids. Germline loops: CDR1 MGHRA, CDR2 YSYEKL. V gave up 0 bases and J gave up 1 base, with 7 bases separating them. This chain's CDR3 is CASSQDTGSNQPQHF. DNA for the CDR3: TGCGCCAGCAGCCAAGATACGGGGAGCAATCAGCCCCAGCATTTT.

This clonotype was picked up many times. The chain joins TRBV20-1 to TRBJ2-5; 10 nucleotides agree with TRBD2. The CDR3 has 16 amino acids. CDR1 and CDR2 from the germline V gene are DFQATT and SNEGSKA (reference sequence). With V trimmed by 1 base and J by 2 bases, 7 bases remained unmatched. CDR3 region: CSARGEASGGQETQYF. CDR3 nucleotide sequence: TGCAGTGCTAGAGGGGAAGCTAGCGGGGGTCAAGAGACCCAGTACTTC.

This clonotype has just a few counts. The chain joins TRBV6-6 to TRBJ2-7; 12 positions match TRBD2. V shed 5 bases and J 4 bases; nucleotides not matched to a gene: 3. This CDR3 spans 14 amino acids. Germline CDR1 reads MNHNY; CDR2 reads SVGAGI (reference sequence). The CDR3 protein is CASSEGTSGYEQYF. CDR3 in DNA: TGTGCCAGCAGTGAGGGGACTAGCGGGTACGAGCAGTACTTC.

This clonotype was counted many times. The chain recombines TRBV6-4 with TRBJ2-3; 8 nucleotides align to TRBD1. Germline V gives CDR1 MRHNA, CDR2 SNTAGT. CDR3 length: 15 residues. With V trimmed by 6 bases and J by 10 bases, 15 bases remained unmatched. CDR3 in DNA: TGTGCCAGCAGCGGCGGGTCGACAGGGGCCGACCCGCAGTATTTT. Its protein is CASSGGSTGADPQYF.

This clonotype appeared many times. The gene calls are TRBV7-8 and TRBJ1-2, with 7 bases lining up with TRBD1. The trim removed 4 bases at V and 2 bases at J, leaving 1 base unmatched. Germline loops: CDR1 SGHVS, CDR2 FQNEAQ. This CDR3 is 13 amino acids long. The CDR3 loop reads CASSSGQNYGYTF. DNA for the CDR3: TGTGCCAGCAGCTCGGGACAGAACTATGGCTACACCTTC.

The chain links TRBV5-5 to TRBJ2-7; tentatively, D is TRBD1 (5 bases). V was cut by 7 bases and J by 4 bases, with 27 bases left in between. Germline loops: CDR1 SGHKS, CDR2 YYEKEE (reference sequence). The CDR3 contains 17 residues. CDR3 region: CASHSEQAALMGYEQYF. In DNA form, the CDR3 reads TGTGCCAGCCATAGTGAACAGGCAGCCCTGATGGGTTACGAGCAGTACTTC.

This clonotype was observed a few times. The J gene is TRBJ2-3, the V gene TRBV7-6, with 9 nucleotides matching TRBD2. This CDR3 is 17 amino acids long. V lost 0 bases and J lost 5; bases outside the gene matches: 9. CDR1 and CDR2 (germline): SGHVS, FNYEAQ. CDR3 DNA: TGTGCCAGCAGCTTAGCTGGTGGCGGGGGGGCGATAGATACGCAGTATTTT. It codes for CASSLAGGGGAIDTQYF.

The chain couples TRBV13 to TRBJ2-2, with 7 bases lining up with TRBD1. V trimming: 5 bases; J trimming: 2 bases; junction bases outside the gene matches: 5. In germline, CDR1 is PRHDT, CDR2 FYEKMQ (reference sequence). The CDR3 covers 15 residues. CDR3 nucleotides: TGTGCCAGCAGCAGCCGGGACAGAAACACCGGGGAGCTGTTTTTT. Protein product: CASSSRDRNTGELFF.

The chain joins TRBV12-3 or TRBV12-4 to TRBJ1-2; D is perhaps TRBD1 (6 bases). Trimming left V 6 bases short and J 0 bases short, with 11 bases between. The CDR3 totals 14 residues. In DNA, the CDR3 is TGTGCCAGCAGGCCGGACAGCCCTAACTATGGCTACACCTTC. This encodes CASRPDSPNYGYTF.

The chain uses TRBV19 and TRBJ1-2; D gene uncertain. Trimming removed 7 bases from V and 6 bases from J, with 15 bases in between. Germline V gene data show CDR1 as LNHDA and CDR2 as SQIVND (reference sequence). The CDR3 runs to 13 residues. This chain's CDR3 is CASTPRSGDGYTF. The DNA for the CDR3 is TGTGCCAGTACTCCGCGCTCCGGGGATGGCTACACCTTC.

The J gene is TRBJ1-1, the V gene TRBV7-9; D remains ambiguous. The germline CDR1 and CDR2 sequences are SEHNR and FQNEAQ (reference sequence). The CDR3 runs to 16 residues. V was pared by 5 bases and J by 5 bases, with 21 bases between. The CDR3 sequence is CASSPSLTGDKTEAFF. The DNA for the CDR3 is TGTGCCAGCAGCCCGTCCCTGACTGGAGATAAAACTGAAGCTTTCTTT. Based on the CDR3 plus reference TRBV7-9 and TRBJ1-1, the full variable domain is DTGVSQNPRHKITKRGQNVTFRCDPISEHNRLYWYRQTLGQGPEFLTYFQNEAQLEKSRLLSDRFSAERPKGSFSTLEIQRTEQGDSAMYLCASSPSLTGDKTEAFFGQGTRLTVV.

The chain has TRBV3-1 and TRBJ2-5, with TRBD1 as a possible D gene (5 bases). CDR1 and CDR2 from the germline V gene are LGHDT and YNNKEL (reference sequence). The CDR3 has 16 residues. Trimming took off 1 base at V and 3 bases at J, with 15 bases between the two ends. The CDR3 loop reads CASSQVASQAEETQYF. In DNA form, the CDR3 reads TGTGCCAGCAGCCAAGTGGCGTCACAGGCAGAAGAGACCCAGTACTTC.

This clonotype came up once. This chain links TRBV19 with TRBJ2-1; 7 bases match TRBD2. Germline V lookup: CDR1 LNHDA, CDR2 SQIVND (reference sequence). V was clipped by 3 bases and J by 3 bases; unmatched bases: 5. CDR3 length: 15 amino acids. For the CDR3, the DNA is TGTGCCAGTAGTATGTTTGGGGAGGGCTACAATGAGCAGTTCTTC. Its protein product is CASSMFGEGYNEQFF.

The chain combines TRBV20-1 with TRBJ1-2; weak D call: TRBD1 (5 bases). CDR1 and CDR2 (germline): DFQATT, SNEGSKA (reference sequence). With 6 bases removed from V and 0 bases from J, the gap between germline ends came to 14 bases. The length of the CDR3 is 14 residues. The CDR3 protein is CSAFRQQANYGYTF. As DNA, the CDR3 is TGCAGTGCGTTCCGACAGCAAGCTAACTATGGCTACACCTTC.

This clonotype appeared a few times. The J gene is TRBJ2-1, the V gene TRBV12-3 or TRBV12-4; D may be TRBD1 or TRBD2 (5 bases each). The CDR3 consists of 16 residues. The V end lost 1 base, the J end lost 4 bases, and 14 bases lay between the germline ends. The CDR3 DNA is TGTGCCAGCAGTTTAGGGACCGGGACGCGGTACAATGAGCAGTTCTTC. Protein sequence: CASSLGTGTRYNEQFF.

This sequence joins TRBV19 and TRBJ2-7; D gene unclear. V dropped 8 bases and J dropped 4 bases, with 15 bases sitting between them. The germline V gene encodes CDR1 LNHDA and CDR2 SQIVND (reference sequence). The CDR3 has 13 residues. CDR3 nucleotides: TGTGCCAGTGCCCGTGGCAAAGAGTACGAGCAGTACTTC. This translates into CASARGKEYEQYF.

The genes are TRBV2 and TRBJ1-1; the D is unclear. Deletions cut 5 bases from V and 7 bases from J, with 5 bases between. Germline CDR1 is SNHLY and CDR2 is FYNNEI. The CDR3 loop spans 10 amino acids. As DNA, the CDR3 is TGTGCCAGCAGTATCTATGAAGCTTTCTTT. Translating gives CASSIYEAFF.

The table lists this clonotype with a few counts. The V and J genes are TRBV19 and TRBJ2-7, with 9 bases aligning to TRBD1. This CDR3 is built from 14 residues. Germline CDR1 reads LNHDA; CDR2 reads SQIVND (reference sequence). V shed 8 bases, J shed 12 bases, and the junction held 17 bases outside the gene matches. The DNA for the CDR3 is TGTGCCAGTGGAACCCCGGGACAGGGTGAGATCCTGTACTTC. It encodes CASGTPGQGEILYF. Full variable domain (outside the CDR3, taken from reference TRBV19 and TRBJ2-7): DGGITQSPKYLFRKEGQNVTLSCEQNLNHDAMYWYRQDPGQGLRLIYYSQIVNDFQKGDIAEGYSVSREKKESFPLTVTSAQKNPTAFYLCASGTPGQGEILYFGPGTRLTVT.

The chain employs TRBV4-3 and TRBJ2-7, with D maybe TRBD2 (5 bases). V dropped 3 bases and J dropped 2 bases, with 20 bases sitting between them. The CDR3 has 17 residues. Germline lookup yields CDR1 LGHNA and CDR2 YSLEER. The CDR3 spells CASSQGSDLSATYEQYF. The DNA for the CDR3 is TGCGCCAGCAGCCAGGGTTCGGACTTATCTGCCACCTACGAGCAGTACTTC.

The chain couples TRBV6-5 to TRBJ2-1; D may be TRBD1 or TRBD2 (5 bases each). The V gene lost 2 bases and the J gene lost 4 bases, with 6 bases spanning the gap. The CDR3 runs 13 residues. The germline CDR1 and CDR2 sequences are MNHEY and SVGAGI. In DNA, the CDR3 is TGTGCCAGCAGTTACGGGACGTACAATGAGCAGTTCTTC. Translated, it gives CASSYGTYNEQFF.

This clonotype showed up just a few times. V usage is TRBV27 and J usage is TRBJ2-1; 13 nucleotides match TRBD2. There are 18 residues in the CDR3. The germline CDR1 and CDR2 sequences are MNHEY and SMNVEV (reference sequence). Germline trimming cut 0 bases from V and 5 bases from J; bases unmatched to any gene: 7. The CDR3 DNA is TGTGCCAGCAGTTTATCTTGGACTAGCGGGGGCCTGAACAATGAGCAGTTCTTC. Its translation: CASSLSWTSGGLNNEQFF.

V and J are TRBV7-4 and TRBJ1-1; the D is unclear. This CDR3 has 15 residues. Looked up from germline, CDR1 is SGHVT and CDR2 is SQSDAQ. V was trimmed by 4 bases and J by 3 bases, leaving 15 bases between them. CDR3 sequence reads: CASSSPKWLDTEAFF. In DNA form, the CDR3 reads TGTGCCAGCAGCTCCCCGAAGTGGTTAGACACTGAAGCTTTCTTT. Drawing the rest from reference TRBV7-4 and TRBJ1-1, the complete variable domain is GAGVSQSPRYKVAKRGRDVALRCDSISGHVTLYWYRQTLGQGSEVLTYSQSDAQRDKSGRPSGRFSAERPERSVSTLKIQRTEQGDSAVYLCASSSPKWLDTEAFFGQGTRLTVV.

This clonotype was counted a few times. CDR3 bases: TGTGCCAGCAGCTTTGATCAGGGAAGCTCCTACGAGCAGTACTTC. Translating it yields CASSFDQGSSYEQYF. The V and J genes are TRBV7-6 and TRBJ2-7; D is perhaps TRBD1 (5 bases). The germline CDR1 and CDR2 sequences are SGHVS and FNYEAQ. This CDR3 comprises 15 residues. V was shortened by 3 bases and J by 0 bases, with 12 bases between the two germline ends.

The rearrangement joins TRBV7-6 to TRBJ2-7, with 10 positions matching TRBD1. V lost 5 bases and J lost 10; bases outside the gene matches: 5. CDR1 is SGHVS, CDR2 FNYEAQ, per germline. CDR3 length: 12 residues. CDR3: CASSGTGVAQYF. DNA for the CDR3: TGTGCCAGCAGCGGGACAGGGGTAGCTCAGTACTTC.

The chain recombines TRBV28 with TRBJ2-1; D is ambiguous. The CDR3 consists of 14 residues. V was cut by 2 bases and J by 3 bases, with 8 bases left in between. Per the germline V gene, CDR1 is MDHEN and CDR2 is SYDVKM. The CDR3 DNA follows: TGTGCCAGCAGTTTAAGCAGGTACTACAATGAGCAGTTCTTC. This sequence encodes CASSLSRYYNEQFF.

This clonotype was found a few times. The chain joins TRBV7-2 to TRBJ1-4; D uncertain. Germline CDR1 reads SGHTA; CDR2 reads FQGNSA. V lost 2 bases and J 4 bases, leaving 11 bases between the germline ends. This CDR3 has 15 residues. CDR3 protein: CASSLLEEFNEKLFF. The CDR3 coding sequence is TGTGCCAGCAGCTTATTGGAGGAATTTAATGAAAAACTGTTTTTT.

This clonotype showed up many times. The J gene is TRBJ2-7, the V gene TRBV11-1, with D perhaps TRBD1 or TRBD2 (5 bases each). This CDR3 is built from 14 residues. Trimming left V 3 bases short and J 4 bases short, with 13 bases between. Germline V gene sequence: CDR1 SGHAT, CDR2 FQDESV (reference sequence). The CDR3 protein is CASSFHWDGYEQYF. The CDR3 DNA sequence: TGTGCCAGCAGCTTCCATTGGGACGGTTACGAGCAGTACTTC.

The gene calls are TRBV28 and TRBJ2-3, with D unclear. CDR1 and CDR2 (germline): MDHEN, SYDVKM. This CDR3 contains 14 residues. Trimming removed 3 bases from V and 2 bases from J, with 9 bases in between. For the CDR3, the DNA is TGTGCCAGCAGTTTGGGATCCGACACAGATACGCAGTATTTT. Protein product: CASSLGSDTDTQYF.